A single sample gave rise to the 31 T cell receptor beta chains below, sequenced in a study of molecular identifiers for immune sequencing clone quantification. TCRdb passed the PCR reads through MiXCR, listing each CDR3 protein once. In the table there are 80,000 to 100,000 distinct CDR3 sequences, approximately 24% of which are singletons. What was sequenced was naive CD8+ T cells from blood, with Jurkat cell RNA spiked in. The subset was: FACS-sorted CD8+CD4-CCR7+CD45RA+ naive T cells. The receptors originated from a human donor in good health. Some libraries in this study had Jurkat cell RNA spiked in.

This clonotype was picked up many times. This chain connects TRBV7-9 to TRBJ2-2; D is unresolved. This CDR3 has 12 residues. CDR1 and CDR2 from the germline V gene are SEHNR and FQNEAQ (reference sequence). V shed 5 bases and J shed 6 bases, with 7 bases lying between them. The CDR3 DNA reads as TGTGCCAGCAGCCCCCCGGCCGGGGAGCTGTTTTTT. As protein: CASSPPAGELFF.

J is TRBJ2-4 and V is TRBV12-3 or TRBV12-4; D uncertain. V lost 5 bases to trimming and J lost 0 bases, with 8 bases between them. The CDR3 contains 14 residues. CDR3 protein: CASSPTVAKNIQYF. CDR3 coding DNA: TGTGCCAGCAGTCCGACGGTAGCCAAAAACATTCAGTACTTC.

This clonotype came up many times. The chain recombines TRBV18 with TRBJ2-3, with 7 bases lining up with TRBD1. The trim removed 6 bases at V and 6 bases at J, leaving 12 bases unmatched. CDR1 is KGHSH, CDR2 LQKENI, per germline. The CDR3 is 15 residues long. CDR3 amino acids: CASSLDEDRRDTQYF. CDR3 sequence (DNA): TGTGCCAGCTCGCTAGACGAGGACAGGAGGGATACGCAGTATTTT.

In regard to this clonotype: The junction differs from germline at one of its ends, possibly a read error. The CDR3 is CASSLGGSPLLF. For the CDR3, the DNA is TGTGCCAGCAGCTTGGGGGGTTCACCCCTCCTCTTT. The V call is TRBV7-6, the J call TRBJ1-6; a possible D gene is TRBD1 (5 bases). The CDR3 loop spans 12 amino acids. Germline V CDR1 and CDR2: SGHVS, FNYEAQ.

This clonotype was counted a few times. The chain has TRBV27 and TRBJ1-4; D not certain. This CDR3 has 13 residues. In germline, CDR1 is MNHEY, CDR2 SMNVEV (reference sequence). Trimming removed 3 bases from V and 13 bases from J, with 15 bases in between. This CDR3 reads CASSLGSEYALFF. In DNA, the CDR3 is TGTGCCAGCAGTTTGGGTTCAGAATACGCACTGTTTTTT.

This clonotype has a count of ten or more. The chain carries TRBV29-1 and TRBJ1-1; the D is unclear. V dropped 6 bases and J dropped 2 bases, with 7 bases sitting between them. Germline CDR1 is SQVTM and CDR2 is ANQGSEA. The CDR3 contains 11 residues. DNA of the CDR3: TGCAGCGTAAGACTCAACACTGAAGCTTTCTTT. Protein product: CSVRLNTEAFF.

This clonotype was recorded at least ten times. This chain connects TRBV5-6 to TRBJ2-3, with D possibly being TRBD1 (6 bases). The germline CDR1 and CDR2 sequences are SGHDT and YYEEEE. Between the trimmed V and J ends, which lost 1 base and 1 base, there was a span of 10 bases. This CDR3 spans 15 amino acids. The CDR3 sequence: CASSLWTDGTDTQYF. CDR3 DNA: TGTGCCAGCAGCTTGTGGACAGACGGCACAGATACGCAGTATTTT.

This clonotype was picked up many times. V and J are TRBV9 and TRBJ2-1; tentative D call: TRBD2 (6 bases). Germline V lookup: CDR1 SGDLS, CDR2 YYNGEE. The CDR3 extends over 15 amino acids. V gave up 0 bases and J gave up 3 bases, with 10 bases separating them. CDR3 amino acids: CASSVGGEIYNEQFF. DNA of the CDR3: TGTGCCAGCAGCGTAGGGGGGGAAATCTACAATGAGCAGTTCTTC.

The chain is built from TRBV7-9 and TRBJ1-3; possibly TRBD1 for D (5 bases). Between the trimmed V and J ends, which lost 5 bases and 2 bases, there was a span of 19 bases. Looked up from germline, CDR1 is SEHNR and CDR2 is FQNEAQ (reference sequence). The CDR3 totals 17 residues. CDR3 DNA sequence: TGTGCCAGCAGCCCCGAGGGACTGCCAGCCCCTGGAAACACCATATATTTT. Amino acids: CASSPEGLPAPGNTIYF.

In its sample, this clonotype was seen a few times. A much larger clone differs from this one at a single base, so this may be a read error. The chain combines TRBV6-5 with TRBJ2-6, with D unclear. The germline CDR1 and CDR2 sequences are MNHEY and SVGAGI. The CDR3 spans 14 residues. The CDR3 loop is CAGSYVSGANVLTF. Written as DNA, the CDR3 is TGTGCCGGCAGTTACGTCTCTGGGGCCAACGTCCTGACTTTC.

The sample holds many counts of this clonotype. The chain employs TRBV7-6 and TRBJ2-2; D remains ambiguous. The CDR3 loop spans 14 amino acids. V lost 1 base, J lost 6 bases, and 9 bases lay in between. CDR1 is SGHVS, CDR2 FNYEAQ, per germline. As DNA, the CDR3 is TGTGCCAGCAGCTTAGAAGGCATGGCCGGGGAGCTGTTTTTT. It translates to CASSLEGMAGELFF.

The chain joins TRBV3-1 to TRBJ2-7; 8 nucleotides match TRBD2. The CDR3 spans 15 residues. The germline V gene has CDR1 LGHDT and CDR2 YNNKEL (reference sequence). The V and J ends lost 3 bases and 0 bases, in that order; junction bases with no gene match: 4. DNA of the CDR3: TGTGCCAGCAGCCATGGACTAGCAAGCTCCTACGAGCAGTACTTC. This codes for CASSHGLASSYEQYF.

The chain links TRBV30 to TRBJ2-7; 9 bases are shared with TRBD1. V trimming: 5 bases; J trimming: 2 bases; junction bases outside the gene matches: 4. The germline gives CDR1 GTSNPN, CDR2 SVGIG (reference sequence). This CDR3 spans 13 amino acids. The CDR3 sequence is CAWETGGAYEQYF. Here the CDR3 DNA reads TGTGCCTGGGAGACAGGGGGGGCCTACGAGCAGTACTTC.

The chain is built from TRBV27 and TRBJ2-7; 12 nucleotides align to TRBD2. The CDR3 runs 15 residues. With V trimmed by 6 bases and J by 1 base, 4 bases remained unmatched. Germline V gene sequence: CDR1 MNHEY, CDR2 SMNVEV (reference sequence). The CDR3: CASRVTSGGSYEQYF. The CDR3 coding sequence is TGTGCCAGCAGGGTAACTAGCGGGGGGTCCTACGAGCAGTACTTC.

This clonotype came up many times. The chain carries TRBV20-1 and TRBJ2-7; 9 nucleotides align to TRBD1. V lost 3 bases to trimming and J lost 5 bases; unmatched junction nucleotides: 2. The CDR3 extends over 12 amino acids. Germline-derived CDR1 and CDR2 are DFQATT and SNEGSKA (reference sequence). CDR3 region: CSARDRGHEQYF. The DNA for the CDR3 is TGCAGTGCTAGGGACAGGGGCCACGAGCAGTACTTC.

This clonotype was counted between two and nine times. The chain uses TRBV6-6 and TRBJ1-1, with D perhaps TRBD1 (6 bases). The V gene's germline CDR1 is MNHNY and CDR2 SVGAGI (reference sequence). V shed 5 bases and J shed 6 bases, with 13 bases lying between them. The CDR3 is 13 amino acids. The DNA of the CDR3 is TGTGCCAGCAGTGCAATCGGGGGCCCTGAAGCTTTCTTT. This gives the protein CASSAIGGPEAFF.

This clonotype was seen many times. V gene TRBV7-8 combines with J gene TRBJ2-1; D unresolved. Trimming removed 2 bases from V and 8 bases from J, with 4 bases in between. The CDR3 has 11 amino acids. Germline V gene data show CDR1 as SGHVS and CDR2 as FQNEAQ. CDR3 loop: CASSLIHEQFF. In nucleotides, the CDR3 is TGTGCCAGCAGCTTAATCCATGAGCAGTTCTTC.

This clonotype was observed at least ten times. The CDR3 loop reads CASSWKRVDQETQYF. CDR3 in DNA: TGTGCCAGCAGTTGGAAGCGGGTCGATCAAGAGACCCAGTACTTC. The chain is built from TRBV6-2 or TRBV6-3 and TRBJ2-5; D perhaps matches TRBD2 (6 bases). V dropped 4 bases and J dropped 2 bases, with 14 bases sitting between them. The CDR3 is made up of 15 amino acids. Germline-derived CDR1 and CDR2 are MNHEY and SVGEGT.

This clonotype appeared many times. The gene calls are TRBV29-1 and TRBJ2-5; D is ambiguous. This CDR3 spans 11 amino acids. Germline CDR1 is SQVTM and CDR2 is ANQGSEA. The V and J ends lost 1 base and 5 bases respectively, with 5 bases between them. The CDR3 region is CSVEGSETQYF. The CDR3 DNA sequence: TGCAGCGTTGAAGGATCCGAGACCCAGTACTTC. Complete variable domain (other parts from reference TRBV29-1 and TRBJ2-5): SAVISQKPSRDICQRGTSLTIQCQVDSQVTMMFWYRQQPGQSLTLIATANQGSEATYESGFVIDKFPISRPNLTFSTLTVSNMSPEDSSIYLCSVEGSETQYFGPGTRLLVL.

At least ten counts were recorded for this clonotype. The chain combines TRBV5-6 with TRBJ2-7, with 9 nucleotides matching TRBD2. The germline V gene encodes CDR1 SGHDT and CDR2 YYEEEE. The CDR3 contains 14 residues. V lost 2 bases to trimming and J lost 6 bases; unmatched junction nucleotides: 6. The CDR3 here is CASSFQRGDGEQYF. The CDR3 nucleotides are TGTGCCAGCAGCTTCCAGCGGGGGGACGGCGAGCAGTACTTC.

This clonotype was counted ten times or more. The chain links TRBV5-6 to TRBJ2-7; 8 bases line up with TRBD1. Germline V CDR1 and CDR2: SGHDT, YYEEEE. This CDR3 is built from 16 residues. Trimming at V came to 4 bases and at J to 0 bases, leaving 9 bases not matched to a gene. CDR3 sequence (DNA): TGTGCCAGCAGCCCGAGAGGGCAGGGGGCCTCCTACGAGCAGTACTTC. Translating it yields CASSPRGQGASYEQYF.

This clonotype was recorded at least ten times. CDR3 nucleotide sequence: TGTGCCAGCAGTTTATCCCCCCAGGGGGCGGGTCAGCCCCAGCATTTT. Translated: CASSLSPQGAGQPQHF. The genes are TRBV27 and TRBJ1-5; 8 nucleotides agree with TRBD1. The CDR3 extends over 16 amino acids. The V segment lost 0 bases and the J segment 6 bases; nucleotides outside the gene matches: 7. Germline V gives CDR1 MNHEY, CDR2 SMNVEV (reference sequence).

Worth noting for this clonotype: Since a much larger clone is just one base distant, this may be a read error. The chain is built from TRBV7-2 and TRBJ1-1, with a tentative D call TRBD1 (5 bases). Trimming left V 1 base short and J 7 bases short, with 10 bases between. Germline V lookup: CDR1 SGHTA, CDR2 FQGNSA. The CDR3 runs to 13 residues. The CDR3 sequence: CASSLEGSVEAFF. The CDR3 region has the DNA TGTGCCAGCAGCTTAGAGGGGTCCGTTGAAGCTTTCTTT.

About this clonotype: This may be a read error, as it is one base from a much larger clone. The conserved final phenylalanine or tryptophan is absent from the CDR3, which likely points to a read error. The rearrangement uses TRBV6-2 or TRBV6-3 and TRBJ2-7; D is perhaps TRBD1 (6 bases). The CDR3 contains 13 residues. Germline V CDR1 and CDR2: MNHEY, SVGEGT. V was trimmed by 5 bases and J by 4 bases, leaving 12 bases between them. CDR3 residues: CASSPYGQYEQYL. The CDR3, as DNA: TGTGCCAGCAGTCCTTACGGACAGTACGAGCAGTACCTC.

For this clonotype: One end of the junction fails to match germline, which may point to a read error. The rearrangement joins TRBV19 to TRBJ1-5, with D unclear. Germline assignment: CDR1 LNHDA and CDR2 SQIVND (reference sequence). This CDR3 has 13 amino acids. The CDR3, as DNA: TGTGCCAGTGGCCTATCCTATAATCAGCCCCCGCATTTT. Residues: CASGLSYNQPPHF.

This clonotype has more than one count but fewer than ten. The CDR3 DNA reads TGTGCCAGTAGTATCAGGGCCGGGACTAGCGCACTCTACGAGCAGTACTTC. Its protein product is CASSIRAGTSALYEQYF. V is TRBV19 and J is TRBJ2-7, with 10 bases aligning to TRBD2. Germline CDR1 reads LNHDA; CDR2 reads SQIVND (reference sequence). Unmatched junction bases numbered 11, after V lost 3 bases and J lost 3 bases. The CDR3 has 17 residues.

A few counts support this clonotype. The chain uses TRBV19 and TRBJ2-7; a possible D gene is TRBD2 (5 bases). V gave up 1 base and J gave up 0 bases, with 10 bases separating them. The CDR3 sequence is 15 residues long. Germline-derived CDR1 and CDR2 are LNHDA and SQIVND (reference sequence). The CDR3 is CASSIGTGFSYEQYF. The CDR3 nucleotides read TGTGCCAGTAGTATAGGAACGGGGTTCTCCTACGAGCAGTACTTC.

V is TRBV19 and J is TRBJ1-5; D gene ambiguous. Germline V gives CDR1 LNHDA, CDR2 SQIVND (reference sequence). This CDR3 comprises 13 residues. The V and J ends lost 3 bases and 8 bases respectively, with 11 bases between them. CDR3 protein: CASSIPGLEPQHF. CDR3 DNA: TGTGCCAGTAGTATTCCCGGGCTAGAGCCCCAGCATTTT.

As for this clonotype: Because the CDR3 is missing its conserved closing phenylalanine or tryptophan, this is likely a read error. The rearrangement uses TRBV30 and TRBJ1-5; D possibly corresponds to TRBD1 (5 bases). The V and J ends lost 4 bases and 0 bases respectively, with 13 bases between them. This CDR3 contains 15 residues. Germline V CDR1 and CDR2: GTSNPN, SVGIG (reference sequence). The chain's CDR3 is CAWTPGSSSNQPQHL. Here the CDR3 DNA reads TGTGCCTGGACCCCAGGGAGTAGTAGCAATCAGCCCCAGCATCTT.

This clonotype was seen only a few times. The chain combines TRBV29-1 with TRBJ2-1; D gene uncertain. The CDR3 contains 14 residues. Trimming removed 7 bases at V and 1 base at J, with 14 bases between. Germline V gives CDR1 SQVTM, CDR2 ANQGSEA. The CDR3 here is CSATTGPSYNEQFF. The CDR3 region has the DNA TGCAGCGCTACAACTGGTCCATCCTACAATGAGCAGTTCTTC.

This clonotype came up many times. The rearrangement links TRBV29-1 to TRBJ2-3; 7 bases map to TRBD2. The CDR3 runs 16 residues. Losses at the gene ends were 2 bases for V and 0 bases for J; bases not matched to a gene: 8. Germline V lookup: CDR1 SQVTM, CDR2 ANQGSEA. The CDR3 DNA sequence: TGCAGCGTTGAAAGCCAGCGGGAAACTAGCACAGATACGCAGTATTTT. This codes for CSVESQRETSTDTQYF.